This T cell receptor (beta chain) was identified during a study of blood T cell repertoires in COVID-19. The wider study: Whether acute or convalescent, the COVID-19 samples came from the United States, Italy and Spain. T cells, B-cell-depleted T cells, or PBMCs provided the cDNA or gDNA that served as material.

The participants were between roughly 18 and 89 years old and came from 24 US areas. Donors of Cohort 3 who recovered were those that had two negative PCRs, clearance, or symptom resolution. Assay used: immunoSEQ multiplex PCR; TCRdb lists only in-frame clones, some missing. The repertoire consists of about 330,000 clones, with around nine tenths occurring once and the leading ten covering about 5%. From germline, CDR1 is SGHRS and CDR2 YFSETQ. The CDR3 spans 15 residues. V lost 1 base and J lost 4, with 15 bases in between. This chain uses TRBV5-1 with TRBJ2-7; TRBD1 might be the D (5 bases). This TCR derives from a man in his thirties or forties who had recovered from COVID-19. The source material was PBMCs or T cells enriched from blood (not recorded which). CDR3 amino acids: CASSLTLGRAYEQYF. CDR3 nucleotides: TGCGCCAGCAGCTTGACATTAGGCAGGGCGTACGAGCAGTACTTC.